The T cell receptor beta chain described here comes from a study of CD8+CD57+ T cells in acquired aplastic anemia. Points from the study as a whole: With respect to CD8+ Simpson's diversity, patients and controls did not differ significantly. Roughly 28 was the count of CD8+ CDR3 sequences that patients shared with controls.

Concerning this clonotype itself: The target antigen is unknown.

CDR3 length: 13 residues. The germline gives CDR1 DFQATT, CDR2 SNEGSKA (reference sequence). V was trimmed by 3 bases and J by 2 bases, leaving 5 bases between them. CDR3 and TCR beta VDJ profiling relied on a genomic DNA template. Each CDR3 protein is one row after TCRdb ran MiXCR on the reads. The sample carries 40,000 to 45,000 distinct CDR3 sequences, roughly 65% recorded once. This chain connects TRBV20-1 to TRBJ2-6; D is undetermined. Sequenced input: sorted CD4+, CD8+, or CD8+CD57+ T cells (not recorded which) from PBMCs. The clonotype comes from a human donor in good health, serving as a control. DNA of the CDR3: TGCAGTGCTAGGTTCCCTGGGGCCAACGTCCTGACTTTC. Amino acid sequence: CSARFPGANVLTF.